The 10 T cell receptor beta chains in this list originate from one sample, sequenced in a study of CD8 T cells in ankylosing spondylitis. TCRdb processed the 5' RACE reads anew with MiXCR; each CDR3 protein has one entry. The sample shows approximately 60,000 distinct CDR3 sequences, approximately 6% of them seen only once. Sequenced sample: synovial fluid, either unsorted or a sorted T cell fraction (not recorded which). These TCRs come from a male donor with ankylosing spondylitis.

This clonotype came up many times. This chain joins TRBV28 and TRBJ2-7, with D perhaps matching TRBD1 (6 bases). The CDR3 extends over 14 amino acids. V shed 11 bases and J shed 1 base, with 18 bases lying between them. Germline V CDR1 and CDR2: MDHEN, SYDVKM. The CDR3 sequence: CAGARGGQSYEQYF. CDR3 sequence (DNA): TGTGCCGGGGCCAGGGGCGGACAGTCCTACGAGCAGTACTTC.

In its sample, this clonotype is medium-sized. The chain carries TRBV7-8 and TRBJ2-1, with a possible D match to TRBD2 (5 bases). Looked up from germline, CDR1 is SGHVS and CDR2 is FQNEAQ. The CDR3 extends over 15 amino acids. Trimming pared 1 base from V and 3 bases from J, leaving 10 bases between. The CDR3 loop is CASSLGGQFYNEQFF. In DNA form, the CDR3 reads TGTGCCAGCAGCTTAGGAGGGCAGTTCTACAATGAGCAGTTCTTC. Looking up the rest from reference TRBV7-8 and TRBJ2-1 gives the full variable domain: GAGVSQSPRYKVAKRGQDVALRCDPISGHVSLFWYQQALGQGPEFLTYFQNEAQLDKSGLPSDRFFAERPEGSVSTLKIQRTQQEDSAVYLCASSLGGQFYNEQFFGPGTRLTVL.

This clonotype was observed many times. The V gene is TRBV7-9, the J gene TRBJ1-4; tentative D call: TRBD1 (5 bases). This CDR3 comprises 15 residues. The V and J ends lost 2 bases and 7 bases respectively, with 14 bases between them. The V gene's germline CDR1 is SEHNR and CDR2 FQNEAQ (reference sequence). The CDR3 is CASSLPAGFGEKLFF. CDR3 sequence (DNA): TGTGCCAGCAGCTTACCGGCAGGGTTCGGTGAAAAACTGTTTTTT.

This clonotype was seen ten or more times. The chain has TRBV4-1 and TRBJ2-2, with D possibly matching TRBD1 (6 bases). This CDR3 is built from 15 residues. Germline-derived CDR1 and CDR2 are MGHRA and YSYEKL. V dropped 3 bases and J dropped 2 bases, with 10 bases sitting between them. Written as DNA, the CDR3 is TGCGCCAGCAGCCAGGAGGACAGCAACACCGGGGAGCTGTTTTTT. Translation gives CASSQEDSNTGELFF.

At least ten counts were recorded for this clonotype. The V gene is TRBV28, the J gene TRBJ2-7, with 9 bases lining up with TRBD2. Germline CDR1 and CDR2: MDHEN and SYDVKM. The CDR3 has 14 amino acids. V lost 8 bases, J lost 5 bases, and 10 bases stayed unmatched. This CDR3 is CASRKGGRAHEQYF. CDR3 DNA sequence: TGTGCCAGCCGAAAGGGCGGGAGGGCCCACGAGCAGTACTTC.

This clonotype has only a few counts. The gene calls are TRBV11-3 and TRBJ1-4; no definite D call. Germline V gene lookup returns CDR1 SGHNT and CDR2 YENEEA. This CDR3 comprises 15 residues. V lost 5 bases and J 7 bases, leaving 17 bases between the germline ends. This CDR3 reads CASSTKQTFGEKLFF. The CDR3 DNA sequence: TGTGCCAGCAGCACAAAACAGACTTTCGGTGAAAAACTGTTTTTT.

This clonotype was counted ten times or more. The chain carries TRBV10-3 and TRBJ2-1; TRBD1 or TRBD2 may be the D gene (5 bases each). CDR1 ENHRY and CDR2 SYGVKD come from the germline V gene. V shed 7 bases and J shed 8 bases, with 24 bases lying between them. This CDR3 contains 16 residues. In DNA, the CDR3 is TGTGCCATCACGGACCTTTCCGGGACCACGAGGCATGAGCAGTTCTTC. Protein product: CAITDLSGTTRHEQFF.

By share, this clonotype counts as medium-sized. The rearrangement joins TRBV7-9 to TRBJ1-1; D call uncertain. V was trimmed by 2 bases and J by 1 base, leaving 5 bases between them. This CDR3 has 13 amino acids. Germline CDR1 and CDR2: SEHNR and FQNEAQ (reference sequence). For the CDR3, the DNA is TGTGCCAGCAGCTTACGTGAGAACACTGAAGCTTTCTTT. Its protein product is CASSLRENTEAFF.

This clonotype was observed many times. The chain uses TRBV29-1 and TRBJ1-1, with 7 bases lining up with TRBD1. Trimming took 5 bases from V and 3 from J; bases not matched to a gene: 9. This CDR3 region has 14 residues. Germline V gene lookup returns CDR1 SQVTM and CDR2 ANQGSEA. This CDR3 reads CSVRRQGGYTEAFF. In DNA form, the CDR3 reads TGCAGCGTTAGAAGGCAGGGGGGTTACACTGAAGCTTTCTTT.

This clonotype was counted only a few times. The rearrangement links TRBV20-1 to TRBJ2-5, with D unclear. Germline values: CDR1 DFQATT, CDR2 SNEGSKA (reference sequence). V was cut by 0 bases and J by 5 bases, with 19 bases left in between. The CDR3 sequence is 16 residues long. Here the CDR3 reads CSARDQSRSLRETQYF. The CDR3 bases are TGCAGTGCTAGAGATCAAAGTAGGAGCTTGAGGGAGACCCAGTACTTC.